The 24 T cell receptor beta chains below come from one sample, sequenced in a study of human T cells and chemical hapten exposure. Regarding time point: healthy volunteer bleed at 6 weeks. Total RNA extraction was carried out from unfractionated whole blood. TCRdb reprocessed the RACE reads via MiXCR and lists one record per CDR3 protein. The repertoire holds about 34,000 distinct CDR3 sequences, with around 5.9% as singletons. Sequenced: whole blood. These receptors were collected from a human donor in good health. Some clones in this sample may be carry-over from other donors' samples.

This clonotype was detected many times. The rearrangement joins TRBV18 to TRBJ1-1, with TRBD1 matching over 10 bases. This CDR3 has 17 amino acids. Looked up from germline, CDR1 is KGHSH and CDR2 is LQKENI. After removal of 3 bases from V and 1 base from J, the junction contained 8 bases not matched to a gene. CDR3 coding DNA: TGTGCCAGCTCACCGCAAAGACAGGGGGCGGCGAACACTGAAGCTTTCTTT. Its protein is CASSPQRQGAANTEAFF.

This clonotype was counted ten times or more. V gene TRBV28 combines with J gene TRBJ1-2; TRBD1 agrees at 7 bases. Germline assignment: CDR1 MDHEN and CDR2 SYDVKM. With V trimmed by 4 bases and J by 4 bases, 9 bases remained unmatched. This CDR3 has 15 residues. The DNA of the CDR3 is TGTGCCAGCAGTTCCGGACAGGCTGGGCGCTATGGCTACACCTTC. It specifies CASSSGQAGRYGYTF.

This clonotype was detected ten times or more. V usage is TRBV12-3 or TRBV12-4 and J usage is TRBJ1-2; 7 nucleotides line up with TRBD1. V was pared by 5 bases and J by 6 bases, with 12 bases of the junction left unmatched. The CDR3 is made up of 15 amino acids. CDR3 in amino acids: CASSLKQGTVNGYTF. CDR3 DNA sequence: TGTGCCAGCAGTCTCAAGCAGGGGACAGTAAATGGCTACACCTTC.

This clonotype came up many times. V and J are TRBV28 and TRBJ2-2; weak D call: TRBD2 (5 bases). V lost 6 bases and J lost 5, with 7 bases in between. CDR1 and CDR2 from the germline V gene are MDHEN and SYDVKM. The CDR3 loop spans 12 amino acids. The CDR3, as DNA: TGTGCCAGCAGCCGGACTACCGGGGAGCTGTTTTTT. This encodes CASSRTTGELFF.

This clonotype was detected many times. The chain joins TRBV5-4 to TRBJ2-5; D unresolved. The CDR3 is 18 amino acids. Between the trimmed V and J ends, which lost 4 bases and 2 bases, there was a span of 24 bases. Germline CDR1 reads SGHNT; CDR2 reads YYREEE (reference sequence). Here the CDR3 reads CASSPPPGSSLPQETQYF. Written as DNA, the CDR3 is TGTGCCAGCAGCCCACCCCCCGGGTCCTCGTTACCTCAAGAGACCCAGTACTTC.

In the case of this clonotype: Since a much larger clone is just one base distant, this may be a read error. The chain couples TRBV5-6 to TRBJ2-3, with no clear D. This CDR3 is 11 amino acids long. Looked up from germline, CDR1 is SGHDT and CDR2 is YYEEEE. The CDR3 DNA follows: TGTGGCAGCAGCTTAACAGATACGCAGTATTTT. Protein sequence: CGSSLTDTQYF.

This rearrangement joins TRBV6-2 or TRBV6-3 to TRBJ2-5; D unresolved. CDR1 and CDR2 from the germline V gene are MNHEY and SVGEGT. Trimming stripped 7 bases from V and 4 bases from J, with 7 bases between. The CDR3 runs 11 residues. The CDR3 sequence is CASKGVETQYF. The CDR3, as DNA: TGTGCCAGCAAAGGTGTAGAGACCCAGTACTTC.

The table lists this clonotype with many counts. The gene calls are TRBV12-3 or TRBV12-4 and TRBJ1-5; D gene ambiguous. There are 18 residues in the CDR3. V was clipped by 2 bases and J by 0 bases, with 17 bases between them. The CDR3 bases are TGTGCCAGCAGTTTATTCCAACCCGGCGGTTATAGCAATCAGCCCCAGCATTTT. As protein: CASSLFQPGGYSNQPQHF.

In its sample, this clonotype was seen a few times. CDR3 loop: CASRQSTGDTGELFF. The DNA of the CDR3 is TGTGCCAGCAGGCAGTCGACAGGGGACACCGGGGAGCTGTTTTTT. The chain has TRBV6-1 and TRBJ2-2; 8 bases match TRBD1. Looked up from germline, CDR1 is MNHNS and CDR2 is SASEGT. This CDR3 is 15 amino acids long. The ends lost 6 bases at V and 3 bases at J; junction bases unmatched: 6.

This rearrangement joins TRBV28 to TRBJ1-1; unclear D gene. Germline CDR1 is MDHEN and CDR2 is SYDVKM. The CDR3 spans 14 residues. Trimming took 1 base from V and 4 from J, leaving 10 bases between them. The CDR3 is CASSLYGRSTEAFF. The CDR3 DNA reads as TGTGCCAGCAGTTTATATGGCAGAAGCACTGAAGCTTTCTTT.

This clonotype was seen ten or more times. The chain employs TRBV5-1 and TRBJ1-4; no reliable D call. The CDR3 contains 13 residues. The ends were cut back, 4 bases at V and 8 bases at J, with 12 bases in the middle. From germline, CDR1 is SGHRS and CDR2 YFSETQ. CDR3 sequence: CASSPGGKEKLFF. For the CDR3, the DNA is TGCGCCAGCAGCCCCGGTGGGAAGGAAAAACTGTTTTTT.

In its sample, this clonotype was seen many times. The CDR3 bases are TGTGCCAGCAGTTACGGCAGGGGTGCAGATACGCAGTATTTT. It translates to CASSYGRGADTQYF. The chain employs TRBV6-6 and TRBJ2-3; D might be TRBD1 (6 bases). CDR3 length equals 14 residues. Germline V gene lookup returns CDR1 MNHNY and CDR2 SVGAGI (reference sequence). Trimming took off 2 bases at V and 4 bases at J, with 10 bases between the two ends.

This clonotype was observed at least ten times. This rearrangement joins TRBV11-2 to TRBJ1-3, with D possibly matching TRBD1 (5 bases). V was trimmed by 3 bases and J by 2 bases, leaving 17 bases between them. The CDR3 loop spans 17 amino acids. Germline lookup yields CDR1 SGHAT and CDR2 FQNNGV. The CDR3 DNA reads as TGTGCCAGCAGCTTTCGCCTTAGGTCGACAGCTGGAAACACCATATATTTT. It translates to CASSFRLRSTAGNTIYF.

This clonotype was seen ten or more times. V gene TRBV7-6 combines with J gene TRBJ2-4; no reliable D call. This CDR3 has 14 residues. Trimming left V 4 bases short and J 8 bases short, with 15 bases between. Germline assignment: CDR1 SGHVS and CDR2 FNYEAQ. CDR3 region: CASSSSPSVDIQYF. In nucleotides, the CDR3 is TGTGCCAGCAGCTCGAGCCCTTCGGTCGACATTCAGTACTTC.

This clonotype showed up just a few times. The rearrangement uses TRBV27 and TRBJ2-5; a possible D gene is TRBD2 (5 bases). This CDR3 has 15 residues. V dropped 0 bases and J dropped 3 bases, with 11 bases sitting between them. Germline CDR1 MNHEY, CDR2 SMNVEV (reference sequence). CDR3 DNA: TGTGCCAGCAGTTTATCGGGAGTCCACAAAGAGACCCAGTACTTC. This codes for CASSLSGVHKETQYF.

This clonotype has more than one count but fewer than ten. The chain joins TRBV7-8 to TRBJ2-2; no definite D call. This CDR3 spans 13 amino acids. V dropped 4 bases and J dropped 0 bases, with 3 bases sitting between them. From germline, CDR1 is SGHVS and CDR2 FQNEAQ. CDR3 amino acids: CASSWTNTGELFF. CDR3 DNA: TGTGCCAGCAGCTGGACGAACACCGGGGAGCTGTTTTTT.

This clonotype has only a few counts. V gene TRBV5-1 combines with J gene TRBJ1-4; D gene unclear. With 0 bases removed from V and 6 bases from J, the gap between germline ends came to 12 bases. The CDR3 is 15 residues long. CDR1 and CDR2 (germline): SGHRS, YFSETQ. The CDR3: CASSLASRNDEKLFF. In DNA, the CDR3 is TGCGCCAGCAGCTTGGCATCCAGGAACGATGAAAAACTGTTTTTT.

The J gene is TRBJ1-1, the V gene TRBV29-1; D is possibly TRBD1 (6 bases). V was pared by 6 bases and J by 3 bases, with 11 bases between. Per the germline V gene, CDR1 is SQVTM and CDR2 is ANQGSEA. CDR3 size: 12 residues. The CDR3 sequence: CSVAGGYTEAFF. In nucleotides, the CDR3 is TGCAGCGTGGCCGGGGGCTACACTGAAGCTTTCTTT.

The rearrangement uses TRBV14 and TRBJ2-5; D ambiguous. Germline V gene lookup returns CDR1 SGHDN and CDR2 FVKESK. The CDR3 length is 13 residues. Trimming left V 1 base short and J 5 bases short, with 8 bases between. The CDR3 is CASSQGMGETQYF. CDR3 DNA: TGTGCCAGCAGCCAAGGAATGGGTGAGACCCAGTACTTC.

The rearrangement joins TRBV7-2 to TRBJ1-2; 7 nucleotides align to TRBD1. V shed 0 bases and J 4 bases; nucleotides not matched to a gene: 17. CDR1 is SGHTA, CDR2 FQGNSA, per germline. The CDR3 has 19 amino acids. In nucleotides, the CDR3 is TGTGCCAGCAGCTTAGCAACAGGCTGGGACAGCGGTTGGGTCTATGGCTACACCTTC. Its protein product is CASSLATGWDSGWVYGYTF.

The sample holds many counts of this clonotype. The chain has TRBV28 and TRBJ2-5; 12 bases fit TRBD2. V shed 8 bases, J shed 4 bases, and the junction held 5 bases outside the gene matches. The CDR3 sequence is 14 residues long. In germline, CDR1 is MDHEN, CDR2 SYDVKM. The CDR3 loop is CASLLAGGGETQYF. DNA of the CDR3: TGTGCCAGCTTACTAGCGGGAGGTGGAGAGACCCAGTACTTC.

The chain has TRBV2 and TRBJ1-1; weak D call: TRBD1 (5 bases). The CDR3 has 12 residues. Trimming removed 8 bases from V and 4 bases from J, with 11 bases in between. Germline V gene data show CDR1 as SNHLY and CDR2 as FYNNEI. In DNA form, the CDR3 reads TGTGCCAGCGGGTGGGGGACCACTGAAGCTTTCTTT. This gives the protein CASGWGTTEAFF.

The chain recombines TRBV6-6 with TRBJ1-1; TRBD1 is a possible D gene (6 bases). The CDR3 consists of 14 residues. From germline, CDR1 is MNHNY and CDR2 SVGAGI (reference sequence). V lost 3 bases to trimming and J lost 6 bases, with 14 bases between them. The CDR3 loop is CASSYSGGEAEAFF. The CDR3 nucleotides are TGTGCCAGCAGTTATTCCGGGGGCGAGGCTGAAGCTTTCTTT.

In its sample, this clonotype was seen a few times. The chain links TRBV6-5 to TRBJ1-1; possibly TRBD1 for D (6 bases). V was clipped by 7 bases and J by 2 bases, with 20 bases between them. This CDR3 is built from 16 residues. CDR1 is MNHEY and CDR2 is SVGAGI in the germline V gene. In DNA form, the CDR3 reads TGTGCCAGCACTCCGTTCCGGGACAACGTTAACACTGAAGCTTTCTTT. Its protein is CASTPFRDNVNTEAFF.